The 24 T cell receptor beta chains in this list originate from one sample, sequenced in a study of cytomegalovirus exposure and HLA in healthy donors. The PCR employed 60 Vbeta primers together with 13 Jbeta primers. Profiling relied on immunoSEQ multiplex PCR, and the TCRdb table lists in-frame clones only, not all of them. The sample shows about 130,000 clones, around 70% of them seen only once. The sequenced sample consisted of PBMCs. Every receptor here comes from a woman aged 60-75 years in good health and CMV-seropositive.

The chain links TRBV19 to TRBJ1-2; TRBD1 matches 8 bases. Per germline, CDR1 LNHDA and CDR2 SQIVND (reference sequence). This CDR3 spans 14 amino acids. V shed 3 bases, J shed 6 bases, and the junction held 6 bases outside the gene matches. The CDR3 here is CASSITDRGHGYTF. The CDR3 bases are TGTGCCAGTAGTATCACTGACAGGGGACATGGCTACACCTTC.

The genes are TRBV10-3 and TRBJ2-3; the match to TRBD2 covers 10 bases. The CDR3 consists of 15 residues. V was clipped by 8 bases and J by 2 bases; unmatched bases: 7. Germline lookup yields CDR1 ENHRY and CDR2 SYGVKD. CDR3 bases: TGTGCCATCGGCGGACTAGCGGTAGTCACAGATACGCAGTATTTT. Encoded protein: CAIGGLAVVTDTQYF.

This chain links TRBV5-1 with TRBJ1-1; D is ambiguous. The CDR3 has 15 residues. Trimming stripped 0 bases from V and 0 bases from J, with 9 bases between. Germline-derived CDR1 and CDR2 are SGHRS and YFSETQ. The CDR3 region has the DNA TGCGCCAGCAGCTTGGTGGAGTGGATGAACACTGAAGCTTTCTTT. Translated: CASSLVEWMNTEAFF. The whole variable domain, remainder taken from reference TRBV5-1 and TRBJ1-1, is KAGVTQTPRYLIKTRGQQVTLSCSPISGHRSVSWYQQTPGQGLQFLFEYFSETQRNKGNFPGRFSGRQFSNSRSEMNVSTLELGDSALYLCASSLVEWMNTEAFFGQGTRLTVV.

This clone turned up a few times. This chain uses TRBV19 with TRBJ2-1; 8 positions agree with TRBD1. V shed 5 bases, J shed 11 bases, and the junction held 5 bases outside the gene matches. The CDR3 extends over 12 amino acids. Germline values: CDR1 LNHDA, CDR2 SQIVND (reference sequence). As DNA, the CDR3 is TGTGCCAGTAGTGCGCGGGACAGGAAGCAGTTCTTC. Amino acid sequence: CASSARDRKQFF.

The chain links TRBV30 to TRBJ1-2; D remains unclear. V dropped 0 bases and J dropped 3 bases, with 11 bases sitting between them. The CDR3 consists of 14 residues. Per the germline V gene, CDR1 is GTSNPN and CDR2 is SVGIG (reference sequence). This CDR3 is CAWSVSSGDYGYTF. The CDR3 bases are TGTGCCTGGAGTGTCTCTTCCGGGGACTATGGCTACACCTTC.

The genes are TRBV6-1 and TRBJ1-4; the D gene is possibly TRBD1 (6 bases). This CDR3 spans 15 amino acids. V lost 2 bases and J 6 bases, leaving 13 bases between the germline ends. Germline CDR1 MNHNS, CDR2 SASEGT. CDR3 residues: CASSESGGRHEKLFF. The DNA for the CDR3 is TGTGCCAGCAGTGAATCGGGGGGGCGACATGAAAAACTGTTTTTT.

The chain combines TRBV10-3 with TRBJ2-3, with 10 positions matching TRBD2. CDR1 is ENHRY, CDR2 SYGVKD, per germline. After removal of 0 bases from V and 5 bases from J, the junction contained 2 bases not matched to a gene. The CDR3 loop spans 15 amino acids. The CDR3 is CAISESAGGRDTQYF. In nucleotides, the CDR3 is TGTGCCATCAGTGAGTCAGCGGGAGGGAGAGATACGCAGTATTTT.

This clone was observed a single time. This chain joins TRBV28 and TRBJ2-1, with 7 bases identical to TRBD2. The germline gives CDR1 MDHEN, CDR2 SYDVKM. V was clipped by 3 bases and J by 3 bases; unmatched bases: 2. CDR3 length equals 14 residues. The CDR3 loop reads CASSLGDYYNEQFF. The CDR3 DNA reads as TGTGCCAGCAGTTTGGGGGACTACTACAATGAGCAGTTCTTC.

In its sample, this clone was seen once. Other DNA sequences in the sample encode the same CDR3. The chain links TRBV28 to TRBJ2-3, with no clear D. In germline, CDR1 is MDHEN, CDR2 SYDVKM. This CDR3 spans 12 amino acids. Trimming stripped 2 bases from V and 2 bases from J, with 2 bases between. The CDR3 here is CASSLLTDTQYF. CDR3 coding DNA: TGTGCCAGCAGTTTACTCACAGATACGCAGTATTTT.

This rearrangement joins TRBV7-9 to TRBJ2-7; 7 bases align to TRBD2. The CDR3 contains 14 residues. The germline gives CDR1 SEHNR, CDR2 FQNEAQ (reference sequence). V lost 0 bases and J lost 1; bases outside the gene matches: 0. CDR3 sequence (DNA): TGTGCCAGCAGCTTAGCGGGAGGGTCCTACGAGCAGTACTTC. Translating gives CASSLAGGSYEQYF.

The chain joins TRBV7-9 to TRBJ2-7; 7 bases align to TRBD2. V dropped 5 bases and J dropped 1; count of bases not matched to a gene: 14. The CDR3 has 17 amino acids. Germline CDR1 and CDR2: SEHNR and FQNEAQ (reference sequence). The CDR3 DNA is TGTGCCAGCAGCCCCATGGAGCGGGGCGGGAGATCCTACGAGCAGTACTTC. Residues: CASSPMERGGRSYEQYF.

This chain uses TRBV18 with TRBJ2-7; tentative D call: TRBD1 (5 bases). Trimming removed 4 bases from V and 4 bases from J, with 11 bases in between. This CDR3 is 13 amino acids long. The germline gives CDR1 KGHSH, CDR2 LQKENI. For the CDR3, the DNA is TGTGCCAGCTCACGATTACAGGATTACGAGCAGTACTTC. Protein product: CASSRLQDYEQYF.

The chain links TRBV5-1 to TRBJ2-7; 9 bases line up with TRBD2. The trim removed 5 bases at V and 1 base at J, leaving 13 bases unmatched. Germline assignment: CDR1 SGHRS and CDR2 YFSETQ. This CDR3 is 17 amino acids long. DNA of the CDR3: TGCGCCAGCAGGGCGGGGACTAGCTGGCCAACTTCCTACGAGCAGTACTTC. Amino acids: CASRAGTSWPTSYEQYF.

This chain connects TRBV9 to TRBJ1-2, with D hard to call. CDR3 size: 13 residues. Germline CDR1 SGDLS, CDR2 YYNGEE. Trimming stripped 0 bases from V and 5 bases from J, with 8 bases between. CDR3 DNA sequence: TGTGCCAGCAGCGTAGAACAGAATTATGGCTACACCTTC. The encoded protein is CASSVEQNYGYTF.

This clone was detected a few times. The chain employs TRBV27 and TRBJ2-1, with D possibly matching TRBD2 (5 bases). Germline V CDR1 and CDR2: MNHEY, SMNVEV (reference sequence). V shed 7 bases and J shed 4 bases, with 11 bases lying between them. There are 13 residues in the CDR3. The CDR3 region is CASTLGAYNEQFF. The CDR3 DNA follows: TGTGCCAGCACTTTGGGAGCTTACAATGAGCAGTTCTTC.

The rearrangement joins TRBV30 to TRBJ1-2, with 9 bases aligning to TRBD1. There are 13 residues in the CDR3. V was pared by 1 base and J by 8 bases, with 5 bases of the junction left unmatched. Germline V gives CDR1 GTSNPN, CDR2 SVGIG (reference sequence). This CDR3 is CAWSGGQGRGYTF. Written as DNA, the CDR3 is TGTGCCTGGAGTGGCGGACAGGGGCGCGGCTACACCTTC.

The V and J genes are TRBV6-1 and TRBJ1-4; 7 positions match TRBD1. Germline values: CDR1 MNHNS, CDR2 SASEGT. The ends lost 4 bases at V and 0 bases at J; junction bases unmatched: 5. The CDR3 spans 16 residues. CDR3 in amino acids: CASSAGTVATNEKLFF. CDR3 sequence (DNA): TGTGCCAGCAGTGCCGGGACAGTTGCAACTAATGAAAAACTGTTTTTT.

This chain uses TRBV6-6 with TRBJ1-1; D possibly corresponds to TRBD1 (5 bases). The CDR3 covers 14 residues. Trimming removed 5 bases at V and 2 bases at J, with 12 bases between. Germline assignment: CDR1 MNHNY and CDR2 SVGAGI (reference sequence). CDR3: CASSPRTLNTEAFF. The DNA of the CDR3 is TGTGCCAGCAGTCCCCGGACACTTAACACTGAAGCTTTCTTT.

The CDR3: CASSGGTSGDTQYF. The CDR3 DNA reads TGCGCCAGCAGCGGCGGGACTAGCGGAGATACGCAGTATTTT. V and J are TRBV5-1 and TRBJ2-3; 11 positions match TRBD2. This CDR3 region has 14 residues. After removal of 4 bases from V and 5 bases from J, the junction contained 3 bases not matched to a gene. CDR1 and CDR2 (germline): SGHRS, YFSETQ.

Many counts were recorded for this clone. The rearrangement uses TRBV27 and TRBJ2-1; D not resolved. V lost 3 bases and J 0 bases, leaving 6 bases between the germline ends. The CDR3 has 14 residues. Per the germline V gene, CDR1 is MNHEY and CDR2 is SMNVEV (reference sequence). The CDR3 bases are TGTGCCAGCAGTTTCTCCCGCTCCTACAATGAGCAGTTCTTC. Amino acids: CASSFSRSYNEQFF.

This chain links TRBV6-1 with TRBJ2-3; D not certain. Trimming pared 4 bases from V and 5 bases from J, leaving 10 bases between. The CDR3 has 13 amino acids. Looked up from germline, CDR1 is MNHNS and CDR2 is SASEGT. CDR3 in DNA: TGTGCCAGCAGTGGCCGGGTCCAAGATACGCAGTATTTT. This gives the protein CASSGRVQDTQYF.

V gene TRBV6-5 combines with J gene TRBJ1-5; D remains ambiguous. Per germline, CDR1 MNHEY and CDR2 SVGAGI. The CDR3 spans 12 residues. Trimming removed 6 bases at V and 6 bases at J, with 9 bases between. CDR3 in amino acids: CASRSEVQPQHF. CDR3 DNA: TGTGCCAGCAGGTCCGAGGTTCAGCCCCAGCATTTT.

This clone was detected only once. Here the CDR3 DNA reads TGTGCCAGTAGTATATGGGGACAGGGGAAGAACACTGAAGCTTTCTTT. Encoded protein: CASSIWGQGKNTEAFF. This chain connects TRBV19 to TRBJ1-1; TRBD1 matches at 10 bases. This CDR3 comprises 16 residues. The V segment lost 2 bases and the J segment 1 base; nucleotides outside the gene matches: 4. In germline, CDR1 is LNHDA, CDR2 SQIVND (reference sequence).

This clone was detected only once. This chain joins TRBV7-2 and TRBJ2-1, with unresolved D. V was clipped by 5 bases and J by 9 bases, with 17 bases between them. The CDR3 has 14 residues. The germline CDR1 and CDR2 sequences are SGHTA and FQGNSA. CDR3 sequence (DNA): TGTGCCAGCAGCCCCCTGGGCCTTCCTCCTGAGCAGTTCTTC. Protein product: CASSPLGLPPEQFF.